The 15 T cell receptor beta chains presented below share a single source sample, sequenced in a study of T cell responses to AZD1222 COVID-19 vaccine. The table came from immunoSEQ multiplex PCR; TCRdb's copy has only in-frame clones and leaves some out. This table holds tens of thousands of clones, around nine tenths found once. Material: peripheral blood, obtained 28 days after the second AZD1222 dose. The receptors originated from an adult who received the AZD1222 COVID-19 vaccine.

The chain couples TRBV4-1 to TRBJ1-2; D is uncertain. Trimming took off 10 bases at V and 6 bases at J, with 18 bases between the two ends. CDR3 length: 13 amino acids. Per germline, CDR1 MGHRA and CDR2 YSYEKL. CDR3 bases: TGCGCCATCTTGGGCCCAGGAGGTGATGGCTACACCTTC. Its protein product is CAILGPGGDGYTF.

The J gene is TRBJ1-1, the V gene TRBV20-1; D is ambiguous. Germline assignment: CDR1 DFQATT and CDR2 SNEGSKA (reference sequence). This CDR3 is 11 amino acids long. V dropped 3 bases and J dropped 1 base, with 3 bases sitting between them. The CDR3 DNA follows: TGCAGTGCTAGTAGGAACACTGAAGCTTTCTTT. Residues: CSASRNTEAFF.

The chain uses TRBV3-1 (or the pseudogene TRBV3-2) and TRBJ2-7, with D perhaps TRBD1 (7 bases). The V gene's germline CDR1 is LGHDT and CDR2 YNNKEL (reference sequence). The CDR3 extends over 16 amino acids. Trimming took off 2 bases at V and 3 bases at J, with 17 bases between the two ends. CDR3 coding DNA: TGTGCCAGCAGCCAATTTCGCGCCAGGGGGGACTACGAGCAGTACTTC. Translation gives CASSQFRARGDYEQYF.

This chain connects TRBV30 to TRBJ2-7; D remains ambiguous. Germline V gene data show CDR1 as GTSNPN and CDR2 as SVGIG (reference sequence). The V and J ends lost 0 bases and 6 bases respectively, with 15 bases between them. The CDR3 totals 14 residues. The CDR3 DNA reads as TGTGCCTGGAGTGTACGTGTATCGGGCTCCGAGCAGTACTTC. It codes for CAWSVRVSGSEQYF.

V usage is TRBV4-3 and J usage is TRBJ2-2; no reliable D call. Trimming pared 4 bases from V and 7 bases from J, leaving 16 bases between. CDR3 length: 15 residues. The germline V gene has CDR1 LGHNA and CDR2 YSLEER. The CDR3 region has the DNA TGCGCCAGCAGCCGGGTTCCTAGGAGTATCGGGGAGCTGTTTTTT. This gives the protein CASSRVPRSIGELFF.

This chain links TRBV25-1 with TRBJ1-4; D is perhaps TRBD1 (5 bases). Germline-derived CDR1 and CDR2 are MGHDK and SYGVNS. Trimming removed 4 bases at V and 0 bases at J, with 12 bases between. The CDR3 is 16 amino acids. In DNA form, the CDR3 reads TGTGCCAGCAGTGTGGACATCCATCCAACTAATGAAAAACTGTTTTTT. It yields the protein CASSVDIHPTNEKLFF. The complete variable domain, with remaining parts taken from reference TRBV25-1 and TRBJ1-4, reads EADIYQTPRYLVIGTGKKITLECSQTMGHDKMYWYQQDPGMELHLIHYSYGVNSTEKGDLSSESTVSRIRTEHFPLTLESARPSHTSQYLCASSVDIHPTNEKLFFGSGTQLSVL.

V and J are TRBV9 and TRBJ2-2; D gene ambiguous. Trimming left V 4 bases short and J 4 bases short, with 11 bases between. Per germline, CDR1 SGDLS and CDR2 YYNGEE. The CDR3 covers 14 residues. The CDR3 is CASSPRSGTGELFF. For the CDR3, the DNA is TGTGCCAGCAGCCCCCGTTCGGGCACCGGGGAGCTGTTTTTT.

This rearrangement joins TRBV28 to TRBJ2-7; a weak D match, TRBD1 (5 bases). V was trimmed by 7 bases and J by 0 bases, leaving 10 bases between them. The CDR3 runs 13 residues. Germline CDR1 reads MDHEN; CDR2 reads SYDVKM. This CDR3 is CASKRQGSYEQYF. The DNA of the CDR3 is TGTGCCAGCAAAAGGCAGGGCTCCTACGAGCAGTACTTC. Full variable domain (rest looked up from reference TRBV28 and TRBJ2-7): DVKVTQSSRYLVKRTGEKVFLECVQDMDHENMFWYRQDPGLGLRLIYFSYDVKMKEKGDIPEGYSVSREKKERFSLILESASTNQTSMYLCASKRQGSYEQYFGPGTRLTVT.

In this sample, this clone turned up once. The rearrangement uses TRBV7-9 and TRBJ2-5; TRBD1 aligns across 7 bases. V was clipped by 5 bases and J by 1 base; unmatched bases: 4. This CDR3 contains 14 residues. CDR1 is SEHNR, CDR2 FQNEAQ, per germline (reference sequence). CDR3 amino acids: CASSEGTVQETQYF. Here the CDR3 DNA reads TGTGCCAGCAGCGAAGGGACAGTCCAAGAGACCCAGTACTTC.

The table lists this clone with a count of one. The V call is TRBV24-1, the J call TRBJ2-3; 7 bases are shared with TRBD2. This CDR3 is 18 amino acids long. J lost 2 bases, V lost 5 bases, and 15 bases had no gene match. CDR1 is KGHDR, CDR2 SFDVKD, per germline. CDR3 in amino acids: CATSGGGRTLENTDTQYF. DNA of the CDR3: TGTGCCACCAGTGGTGGCGGGAGAACGTTGGAAAACACAGATACGCAGTATTTT.

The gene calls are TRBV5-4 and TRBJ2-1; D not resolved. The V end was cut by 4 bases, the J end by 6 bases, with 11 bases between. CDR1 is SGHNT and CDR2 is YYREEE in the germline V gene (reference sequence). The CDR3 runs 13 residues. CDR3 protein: CASSRPASNEQFF. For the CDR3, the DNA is TGTGCCAGCAGCCGCCCGGCGAGCAATGAGCAGTTCTTC.

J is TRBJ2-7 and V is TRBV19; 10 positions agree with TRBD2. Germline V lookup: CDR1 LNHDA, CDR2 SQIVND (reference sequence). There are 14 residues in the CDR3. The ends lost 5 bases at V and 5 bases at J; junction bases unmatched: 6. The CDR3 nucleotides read TGTGCCAGTAGTGGGGGACTAGCGTGGAACGAGCAGTACTTC. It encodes CASSGGLAWNEQYF.

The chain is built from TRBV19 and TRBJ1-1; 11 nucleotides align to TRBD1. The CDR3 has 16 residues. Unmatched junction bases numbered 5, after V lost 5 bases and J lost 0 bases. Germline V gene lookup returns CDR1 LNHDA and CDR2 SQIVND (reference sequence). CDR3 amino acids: CASSQRTGGMNTEAFF. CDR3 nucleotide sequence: TGTGCCAGTAGTCAAAGGACAGGGGGCATGAACACTGAAGCTTTCTTT. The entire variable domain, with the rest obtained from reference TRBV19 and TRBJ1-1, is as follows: DGGITQSPKYLFRKEGQNVTLSCEQNLNHDAMYWYRQDPGQGLRLIYYSQIVNDFQKGDIAEGYSVSREKKESFPLTVTSAQKNPTAFYLCASSQRTGGMNTEAFFGQGTRLTVV.

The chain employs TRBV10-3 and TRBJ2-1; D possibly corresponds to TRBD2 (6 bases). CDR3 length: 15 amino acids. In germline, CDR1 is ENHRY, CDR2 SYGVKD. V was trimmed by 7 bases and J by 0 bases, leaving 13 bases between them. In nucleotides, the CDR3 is TGTGCCATCACTGACGGGAGAAGCTCCTACAATGAGCAGTTCTTC. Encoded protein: CAITDGRSSYNEQFF.

The CDR3, as DNA: TGTGCCAGTAGTATACGGGAGTACTCAGATACGCAGTATTTT. It encodes CASSIREYSDTQYF. The chain is built from TRBV19 and TRBJ2-3, with a weak D call TRBD2 (6 bases). The CDR3 spans 14 residues. CDR1 is LNHDA, CDR2 SQIVND, per germline (reference sequence). Trimming took off 2 bases at V and 4 bases at J, with 10 bases between the two ends.